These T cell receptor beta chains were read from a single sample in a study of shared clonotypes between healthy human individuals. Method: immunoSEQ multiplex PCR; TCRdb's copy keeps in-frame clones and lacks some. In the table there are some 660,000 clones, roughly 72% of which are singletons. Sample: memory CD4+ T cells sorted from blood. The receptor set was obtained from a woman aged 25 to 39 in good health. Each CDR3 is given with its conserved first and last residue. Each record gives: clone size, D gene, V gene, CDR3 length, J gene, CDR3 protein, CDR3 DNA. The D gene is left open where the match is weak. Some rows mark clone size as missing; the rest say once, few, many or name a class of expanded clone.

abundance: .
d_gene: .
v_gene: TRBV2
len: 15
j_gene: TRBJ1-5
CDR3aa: CASSEGGNSNQPQHF
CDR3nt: TGTGCCAGCAGTGAAGGTGGGAATAGCAATCAGCCCCAGCATTTT

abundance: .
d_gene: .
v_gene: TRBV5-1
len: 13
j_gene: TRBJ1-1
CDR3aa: CASSPDSLAEAFF
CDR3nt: TGCGCCAGCAGCCCGGATTCTTTGGCTGAAGCTTTCTTT

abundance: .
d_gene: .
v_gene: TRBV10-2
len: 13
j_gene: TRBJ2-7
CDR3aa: CASGGTAIYEQYF
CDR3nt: TGCGCCAGCGGGGGGACAGCTATCTACGAGCAGTACTTC

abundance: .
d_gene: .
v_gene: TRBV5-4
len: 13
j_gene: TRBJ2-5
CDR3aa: CASSWGPLETQYF
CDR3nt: TGTGCCAGCAGCTGGGGGCCCCTTGAGACCCAGTACTTC

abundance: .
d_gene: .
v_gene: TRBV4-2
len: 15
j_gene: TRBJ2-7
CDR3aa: CASSRRRDAAYEQYF
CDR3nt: TGTGCCAGCAGCCGCCGACGGGACGCCGCCTACGAGCAGTACTTC

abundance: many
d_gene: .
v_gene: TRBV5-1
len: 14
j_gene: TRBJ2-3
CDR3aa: CASSQRTDTDTQYF
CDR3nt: TGCGCCAGCAGCCAACGGACAGACACAGATACGCAGTATTTT

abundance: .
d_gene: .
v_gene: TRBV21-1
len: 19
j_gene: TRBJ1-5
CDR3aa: CASSIPIKTPEYSNQPQHF
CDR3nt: TGTGCCAGCAGCATCCCGATTAAGACACCTGAGTATAGCAATCAGCCCCAGCATTTT

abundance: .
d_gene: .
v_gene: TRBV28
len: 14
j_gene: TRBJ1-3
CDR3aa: CASKSGGDGNTIYF
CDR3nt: TGTGCCAGCAAGAGCGGGGGAGATGGAAACACCATATATTTT

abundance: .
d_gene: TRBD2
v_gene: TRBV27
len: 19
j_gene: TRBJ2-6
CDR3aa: CASSLRPGLAGSGANVLTF
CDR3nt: TGTGCCAGCAGTTTACGTCCGGGACTAGCGGGCTCTGGGGCCAACGTCCTGACTTTC

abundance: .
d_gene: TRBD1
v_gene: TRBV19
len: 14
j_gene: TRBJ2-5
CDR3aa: CASRTTGGAETQYF
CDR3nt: TGTGCCAGTAGGACGACAGGGGGCGCGGAGACCCAGTACTTC

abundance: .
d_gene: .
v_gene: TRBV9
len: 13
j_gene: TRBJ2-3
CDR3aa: CASSSSPSDTQYF
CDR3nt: TGTGCCAGCAGCTCGAGCCCCTCAGATACGCAGTATTTT

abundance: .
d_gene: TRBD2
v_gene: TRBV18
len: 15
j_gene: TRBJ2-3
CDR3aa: CASSPVLAGTDTQYF
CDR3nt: TGTGCCAGCTCACCAGTGCTAGCGGGCACAGATACGCAGTATTTT

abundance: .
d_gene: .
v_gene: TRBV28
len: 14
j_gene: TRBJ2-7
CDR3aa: CASSPHGGEYEQYF
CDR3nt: TGTGCCAGCAGCCCTCACGGGGGCGAGTACGAGCAGTACTTC

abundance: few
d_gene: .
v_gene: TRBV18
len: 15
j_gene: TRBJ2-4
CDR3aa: CASSPTAGAKNIQYF
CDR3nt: TGTGCCAGCTCACCGACAGCTGGGGCCAAAAACATTCAGTACTTC

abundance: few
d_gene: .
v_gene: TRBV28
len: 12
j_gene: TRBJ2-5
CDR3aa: CASSFWQETQYF
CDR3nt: TGTGCCAGCAGTTTCTGGCAAGAGACCCAGTACTTC

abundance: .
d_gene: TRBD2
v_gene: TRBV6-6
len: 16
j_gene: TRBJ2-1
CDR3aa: CASSYRTSGKANEQFF
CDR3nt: TGTGCCAGCAGTTACAGGACTAGCGGGAAGGCAAATGAGCAGTTCTTC

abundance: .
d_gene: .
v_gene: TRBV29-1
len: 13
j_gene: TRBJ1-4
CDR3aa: CSVQHATNEKLFF
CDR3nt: TGCAGCGTCCAACATGCAACTAATGAAAAACTGTTTTTT

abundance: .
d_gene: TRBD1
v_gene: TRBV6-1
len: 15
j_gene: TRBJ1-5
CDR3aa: CASRPTGESNQPQHF
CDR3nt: TGTGCCAGCAGACCGACAGGGGAGAGCAATCAGCCCCAGCATTTT

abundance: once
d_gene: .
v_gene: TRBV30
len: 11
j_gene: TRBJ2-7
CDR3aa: CAWRSAYEQYF
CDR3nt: TGTGCCTGGAGGTCTGCCTACGAGCAGTACTTC

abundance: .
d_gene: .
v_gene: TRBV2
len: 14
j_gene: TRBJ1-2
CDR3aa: CASSVADYDKGYTF
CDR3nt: TGTGCCAGCAGTGTGGCAGACTATGACAAAGGCTACACCTTC

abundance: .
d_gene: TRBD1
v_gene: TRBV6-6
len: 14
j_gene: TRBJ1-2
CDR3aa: CASNGQGGGYGYTF
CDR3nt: TGTGCCAGCAACGGACAGGGAGGAGGCTATGGCTACACCTTC

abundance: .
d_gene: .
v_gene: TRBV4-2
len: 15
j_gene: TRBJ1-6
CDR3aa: CASSQVGQGNSPLHF
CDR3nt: TGTGCCAGCAGCCAAGTGGGGCAGGGAAATTCACCCCTCCACTTT

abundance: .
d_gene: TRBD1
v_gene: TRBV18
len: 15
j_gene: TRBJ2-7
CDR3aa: CASSPEGQVRREQYF
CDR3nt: TGTGCCAGCTCACCAGAAGGACAGGTGCGAAGGGAGCAGTACTTC

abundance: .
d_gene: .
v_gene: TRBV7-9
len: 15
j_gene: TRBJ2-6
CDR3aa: CASSLHHSGANVLTF
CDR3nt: TGTGCCAGCAGCTTACATCACTCTGGGGCCAACGTCCTGACTTTC

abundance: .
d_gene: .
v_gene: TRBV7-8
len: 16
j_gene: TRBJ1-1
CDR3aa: CASSKGPDRPNTEAFF
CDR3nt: TGTGCCAGCAGCAAAGGCCCCGACAGACCTAACACTGAAGCTTTCTTT

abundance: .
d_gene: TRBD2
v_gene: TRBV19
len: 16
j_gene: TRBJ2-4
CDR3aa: CASSRGLTAEGNIQYF
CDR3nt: TGTGCCAGTAGTAGGGGACTAACCGCCGAGGGAAACATTCAGTACTTC

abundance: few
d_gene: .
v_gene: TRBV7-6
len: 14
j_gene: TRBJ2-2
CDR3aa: CASSLGRTTGELFF
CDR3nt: TGTGCCAGCAGCTTAGGTCGAACCACCGGGGAGCTGTTTTTT

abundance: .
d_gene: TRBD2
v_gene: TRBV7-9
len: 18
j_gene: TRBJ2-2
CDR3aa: CASSIGLAGGTNTGELFF
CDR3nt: TGTGCCAGCAGCATTGGACTAGCGGGAGGGACGAACACCGGGGAGCTGTTTTTT

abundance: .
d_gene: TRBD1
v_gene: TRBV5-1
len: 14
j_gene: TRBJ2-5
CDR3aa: CASSTGTVQETQYF
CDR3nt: TGCGCCAGCAGCACCGGGACAGTTCAAGAGACCCAGTACTTC

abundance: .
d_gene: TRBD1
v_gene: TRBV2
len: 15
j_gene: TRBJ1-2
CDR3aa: CASSEVRTGSYGYTF
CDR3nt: TGTGCCAGCAGTGAAGTTCGGACAGGAAGCTATGGCTACACCTTC

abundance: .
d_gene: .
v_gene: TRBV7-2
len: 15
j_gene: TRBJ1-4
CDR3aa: CASSLVPVTNEKLFF
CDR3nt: TGTGCCAGCAGCTTAGTGCCAGTAACTAATGAAAAACTGTTTTTT

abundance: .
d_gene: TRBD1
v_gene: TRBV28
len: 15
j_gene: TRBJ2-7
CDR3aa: CASGAGQGISYEQYF
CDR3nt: TGTGCCAGTGGCGCCGGACAGGGGATCTCCTACGAGCAGTACTTC

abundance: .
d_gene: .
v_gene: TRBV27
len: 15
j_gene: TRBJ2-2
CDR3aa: CASSPTFPNTGELFF
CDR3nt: TGTGCCAGCAGTCCCACCTTCCCTAACACCGGGGAGCTGTTTTTT

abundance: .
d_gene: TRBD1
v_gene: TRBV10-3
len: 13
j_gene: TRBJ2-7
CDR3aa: CAIRGQGNYEQYF
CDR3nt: TGTGCCATCAGAGGACAGGGAAACTACGAGCAGTACTTC

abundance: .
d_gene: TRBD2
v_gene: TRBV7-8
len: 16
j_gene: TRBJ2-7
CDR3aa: CASTFSRSGVSYEQYF
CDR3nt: TGTGCCAGCACCTTTTCGCGGAGCGGGGTGTCCTACGAGCAGTACTTC

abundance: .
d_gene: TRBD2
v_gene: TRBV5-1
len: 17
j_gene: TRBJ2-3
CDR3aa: CASSLGTSGLSTDTQYF
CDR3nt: TGCGCCAGCAGCTTGGGCACTAGCGGGCTTAGCACAGATACGCAGTATTTT

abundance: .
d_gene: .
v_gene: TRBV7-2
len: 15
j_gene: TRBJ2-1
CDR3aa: CASSLHSGSYNEQFF
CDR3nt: TGTGCCAGCAGCTTACATAGCGGATCCTACAATGAGCAGTTCTTC

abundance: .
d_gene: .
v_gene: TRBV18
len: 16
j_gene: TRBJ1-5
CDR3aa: CASSPQGQGYNQPQHF
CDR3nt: TGTGCCAGCTCACCCCAAGGGCAGGGATACAATCAGCCCCAGCATTTT

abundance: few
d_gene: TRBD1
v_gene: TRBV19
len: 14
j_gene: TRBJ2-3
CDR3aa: CASSIDRATDTQYF
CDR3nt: TGTGCCAGTAGTATTGACAGGGCCACAGATACGCAGTATTTT

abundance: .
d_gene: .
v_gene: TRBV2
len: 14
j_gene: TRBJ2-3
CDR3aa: CASSGLLSTDTQYF
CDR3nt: TGTGCCAGCAGTGGGCTGCTAAGCACAGATACGCAGTATTTT

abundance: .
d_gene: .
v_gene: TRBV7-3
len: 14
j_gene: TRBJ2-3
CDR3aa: CASSLSASADTQYF
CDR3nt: TGTGCCAGCAGCTTATCGGCTAGCGCAGATACGCAGTATTTT

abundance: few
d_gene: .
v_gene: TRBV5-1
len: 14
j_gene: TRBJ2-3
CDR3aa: CASTKKQGGDTQYF
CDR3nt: TGCGCCAGCACCAAGAAGCAGGGTGGGGATACGCAGTATTTT

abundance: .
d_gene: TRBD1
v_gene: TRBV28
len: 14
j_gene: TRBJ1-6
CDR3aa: CASRTGQGGSPLHF
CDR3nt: TGTGCCAGCAGGACCGGACAGGGGGGTTCACCCCTCCACTTT

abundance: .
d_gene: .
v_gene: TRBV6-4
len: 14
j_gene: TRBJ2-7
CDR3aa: CASSGQLGSYEQYF
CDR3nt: TGTGCCAGCAGTGGTCAGCTGGGTTCCTACGAGCAGTACTTC

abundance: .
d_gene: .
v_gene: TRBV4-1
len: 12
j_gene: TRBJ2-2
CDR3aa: CASSWNTGELFF
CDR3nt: TGCGCCAGCAGTTGGAACACCGGGGAGCTGTTTTTT

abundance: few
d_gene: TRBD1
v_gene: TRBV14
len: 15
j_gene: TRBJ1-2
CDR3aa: CASSQEGQGKNGYTF
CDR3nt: TGTGCCAGCAGCCAGGAGGGACAGGGGAAGAATGGCTACACCTTC

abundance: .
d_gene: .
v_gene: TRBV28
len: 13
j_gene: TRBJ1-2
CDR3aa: CASRKGPNYGYTF
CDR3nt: TGTGCCAGCAGAAAGGGGCCTAACTATGGCTACACCTTC

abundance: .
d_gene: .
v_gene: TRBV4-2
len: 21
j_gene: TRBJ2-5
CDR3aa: CASSQQIAGTQLHSLQETQYF
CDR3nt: TGTGCCAGCAGCCAGCAAATTGCCGGGACTCAACTTCACTCCCTCCAAGAGACCCAGTACTTC

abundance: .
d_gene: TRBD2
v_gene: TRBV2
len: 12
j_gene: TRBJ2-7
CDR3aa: CASSWRGREQYF
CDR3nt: TGTGCCAGCAGTTGGCGGGGGAGGGAGCAGTACTTC

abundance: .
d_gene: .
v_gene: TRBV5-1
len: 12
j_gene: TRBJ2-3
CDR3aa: CASSLAADTQYF
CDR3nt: TGCGCCAGCAGCTTGGCTGCAGATACGCAGTATTTT

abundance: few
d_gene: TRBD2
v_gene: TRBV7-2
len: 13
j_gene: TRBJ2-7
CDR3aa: CASSSQRDLEQYF
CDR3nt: TGTGCCAGCAGCTCACAGCGGGACCTCGAGCAGTACTTC

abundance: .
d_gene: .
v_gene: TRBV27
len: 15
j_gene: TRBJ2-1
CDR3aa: CASSLSSGYYNEQFF
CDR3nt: TGTGCCAGCAGTTTATCCAGCGGGTACTACAATGAGCAGTTCTTC

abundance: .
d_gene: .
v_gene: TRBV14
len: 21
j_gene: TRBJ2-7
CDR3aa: CASSQAPMVSLMAGLPPEQYF
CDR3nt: TGTGCCAGCAGCCAAGCCCCCATGGTAAGCCTAATGGCGGGGCTTCCGCCGGAGCAGTACTTC

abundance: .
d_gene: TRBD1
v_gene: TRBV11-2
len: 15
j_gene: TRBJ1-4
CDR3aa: CASSLVRGRGEKLFF
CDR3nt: TGTGCCAGCAGCTTAGTAAGGGGGCGCGGTGAAAAACTGTTTTTT

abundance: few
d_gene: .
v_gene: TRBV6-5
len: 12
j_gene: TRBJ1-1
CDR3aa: CASSNERTEAFF
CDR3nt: TGTGCCAGCAGTAACGAGAGGACTGAAGCTTTCTTT

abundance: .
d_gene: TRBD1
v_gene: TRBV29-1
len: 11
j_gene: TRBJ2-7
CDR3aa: CSVGDRYEQYF
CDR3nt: TGCAGCGTTGGGGACAGGTACGAGCAGTACTTC

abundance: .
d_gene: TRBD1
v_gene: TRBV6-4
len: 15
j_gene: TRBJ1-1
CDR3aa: CASSSGQGAIAEAFF
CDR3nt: TGTGCCAGCAGTAGCGGTCAGGGGGCAATCGCTGAAGCTTTCTTT

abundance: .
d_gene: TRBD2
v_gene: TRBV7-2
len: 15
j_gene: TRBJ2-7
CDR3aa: CASSLSSGPEWEQYF
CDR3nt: TGTGCCAGCAGCTTATCTAGCGGGCCCGAATGGGAGCAGTACTTC

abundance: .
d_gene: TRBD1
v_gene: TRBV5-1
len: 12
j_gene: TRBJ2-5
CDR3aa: CASSETGEAQYF
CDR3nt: TGCGCCAGCAGCGAGACAGGGGAGGCCCAGTACTTC

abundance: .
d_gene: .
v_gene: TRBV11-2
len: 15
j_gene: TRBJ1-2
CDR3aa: CASSPAGRFDYGYTF
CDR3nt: TGTGCCAGCAGCCCCGCGGGGCGGTTTGACTATGGCTACACCTTC